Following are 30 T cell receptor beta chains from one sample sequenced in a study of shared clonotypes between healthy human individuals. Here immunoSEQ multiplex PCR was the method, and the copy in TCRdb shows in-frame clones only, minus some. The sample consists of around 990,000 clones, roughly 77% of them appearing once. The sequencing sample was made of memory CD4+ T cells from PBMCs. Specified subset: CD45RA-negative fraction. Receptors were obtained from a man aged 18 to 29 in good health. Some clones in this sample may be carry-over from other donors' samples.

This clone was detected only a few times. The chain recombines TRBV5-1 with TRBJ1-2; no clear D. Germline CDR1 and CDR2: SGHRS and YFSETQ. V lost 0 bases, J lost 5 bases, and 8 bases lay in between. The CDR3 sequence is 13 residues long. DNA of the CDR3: TGCGCCAGCAGCTTGGATCATACGTATGGCTACACCTTC. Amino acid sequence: CASSLDHTYGYTF.

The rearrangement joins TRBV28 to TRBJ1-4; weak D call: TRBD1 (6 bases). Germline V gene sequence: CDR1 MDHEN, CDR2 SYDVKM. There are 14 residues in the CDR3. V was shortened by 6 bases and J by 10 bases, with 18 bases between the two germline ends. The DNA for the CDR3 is TGTGCCAGCAGGGTAGACAGGTGGCAGGGAAAACTGTTTTTT. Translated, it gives CASRVDRWQGKLFF. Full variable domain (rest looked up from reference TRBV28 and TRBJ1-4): DVKVTQSSRYLVKRTGEKVFLECVQDMDHENMFWYRQDPGLGLRLIYFSYDVKMKEKGDIPEGYSVSREKKERFSLILESASTNQTSMYLCASRVDRWQGKLFFGSGTQLSVL.

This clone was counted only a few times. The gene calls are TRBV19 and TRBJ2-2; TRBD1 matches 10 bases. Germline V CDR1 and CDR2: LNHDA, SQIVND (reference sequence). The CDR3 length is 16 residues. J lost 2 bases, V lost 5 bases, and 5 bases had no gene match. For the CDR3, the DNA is TGTGCCAGTAGTGGGTGGGACAGGGGAAACACCGGGGAGCTGTTTTTT. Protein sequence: CASSGWDRGNTGELFF.

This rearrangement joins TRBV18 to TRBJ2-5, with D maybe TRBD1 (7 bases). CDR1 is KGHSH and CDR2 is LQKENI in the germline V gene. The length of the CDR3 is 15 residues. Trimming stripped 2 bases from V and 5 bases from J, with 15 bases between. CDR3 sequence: CASSPGRDRTETQYF. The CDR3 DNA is TGTGCCAGCTCACCAGGGCGGGACAGAACGGAGACCCAGTACTTC.

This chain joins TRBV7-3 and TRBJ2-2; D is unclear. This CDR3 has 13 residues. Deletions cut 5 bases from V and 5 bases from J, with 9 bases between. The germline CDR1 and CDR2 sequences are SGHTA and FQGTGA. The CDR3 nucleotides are TGTGCCAGCAGCCCATCAGTGACCGGGGAGCTGTTTTTT. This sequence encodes CASSPSVTGELFF.

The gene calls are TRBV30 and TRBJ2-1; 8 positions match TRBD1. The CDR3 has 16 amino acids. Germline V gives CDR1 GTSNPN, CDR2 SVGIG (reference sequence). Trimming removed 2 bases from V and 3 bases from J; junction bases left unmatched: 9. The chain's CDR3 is CAWSRNPGQVYNEQFF. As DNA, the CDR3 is TGTGCCTGGAGTAGAAACCCGGGACAGGTCTACAATGAGCAGTTCTTC.

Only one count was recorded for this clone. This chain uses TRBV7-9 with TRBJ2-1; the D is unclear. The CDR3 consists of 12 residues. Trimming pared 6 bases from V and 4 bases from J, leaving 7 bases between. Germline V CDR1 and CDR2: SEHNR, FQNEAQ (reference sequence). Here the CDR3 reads CASSPQYNEQFF. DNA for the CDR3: TGTGCCAGCAGTCCCCAGTACAATGAGCAGTTCTTC.

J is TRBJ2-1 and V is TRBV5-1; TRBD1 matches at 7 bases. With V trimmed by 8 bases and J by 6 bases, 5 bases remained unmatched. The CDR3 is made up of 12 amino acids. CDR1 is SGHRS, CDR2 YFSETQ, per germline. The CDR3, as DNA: TGCGCCAGATTTACAGGGGTCAATGAGCAGTTCTTC. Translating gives CARFTGVNEQFF.

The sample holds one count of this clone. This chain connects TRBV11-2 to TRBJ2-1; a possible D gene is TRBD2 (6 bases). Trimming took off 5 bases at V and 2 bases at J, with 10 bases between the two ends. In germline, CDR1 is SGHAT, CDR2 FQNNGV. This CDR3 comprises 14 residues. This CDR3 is CASSPGGPYNEQFF. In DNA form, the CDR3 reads TGTGCCAGCAGCCCCGGAGGGCCCTACAATGAGCAGTTCTTC.

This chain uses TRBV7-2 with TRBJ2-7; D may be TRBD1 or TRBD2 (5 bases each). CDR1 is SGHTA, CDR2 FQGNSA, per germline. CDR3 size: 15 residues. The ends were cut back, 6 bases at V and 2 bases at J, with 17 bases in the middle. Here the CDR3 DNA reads TGTGCCAGCAGACTATCCGGGACGGTGACCTACGAGCAGTACTTC. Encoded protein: CASRLSGTVTYEQYF.

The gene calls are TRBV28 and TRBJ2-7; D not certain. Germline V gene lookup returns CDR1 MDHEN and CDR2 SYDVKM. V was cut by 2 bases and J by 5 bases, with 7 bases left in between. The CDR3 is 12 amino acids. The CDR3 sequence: CASSLMGDEQYF. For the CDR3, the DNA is TGTGCCAGCAGTTTAATGGGTGACGAGCAGTACTTC.

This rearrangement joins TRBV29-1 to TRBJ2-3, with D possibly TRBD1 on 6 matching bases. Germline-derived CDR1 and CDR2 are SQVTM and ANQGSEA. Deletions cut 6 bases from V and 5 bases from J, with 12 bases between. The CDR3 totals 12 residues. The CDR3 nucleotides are TGCAGCGTGTGGACAGATGGAGATACGCAGTATTTT. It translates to CSVWTDGDTQYF.

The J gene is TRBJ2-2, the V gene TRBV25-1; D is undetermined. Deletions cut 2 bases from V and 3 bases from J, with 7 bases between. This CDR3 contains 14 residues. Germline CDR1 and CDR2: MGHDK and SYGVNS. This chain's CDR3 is CASSEKRDTGELFF. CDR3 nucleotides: TGTGCCAGCAGTGAAAAAAGGGACACCGGGGAGCTGTTTTTT.

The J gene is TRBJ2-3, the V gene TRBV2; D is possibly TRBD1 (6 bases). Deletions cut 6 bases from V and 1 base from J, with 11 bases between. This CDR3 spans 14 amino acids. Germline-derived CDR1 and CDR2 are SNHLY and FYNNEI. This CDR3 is CASRDRSRTDTQYF. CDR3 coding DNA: TGTGCCAGCAGGGACAGATCTCGCACAGATACGCAGTATTTT.

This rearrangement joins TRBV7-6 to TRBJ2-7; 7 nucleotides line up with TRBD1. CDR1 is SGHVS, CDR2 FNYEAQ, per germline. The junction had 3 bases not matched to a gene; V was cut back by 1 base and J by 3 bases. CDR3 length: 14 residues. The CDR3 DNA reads TGTGCCAGCAGCTTAGACGCAGGGGGCTACGAGCAGTACTTC. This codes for CASSLDAGGYEQYF.

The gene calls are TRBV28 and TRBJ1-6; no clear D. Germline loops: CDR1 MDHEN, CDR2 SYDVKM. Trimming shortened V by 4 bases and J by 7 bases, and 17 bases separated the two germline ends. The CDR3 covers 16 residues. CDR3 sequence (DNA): TGTGCCAGCAGTTCTGCCCCCGGGATAGACAATTCACCCCTCCACTTT. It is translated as CASSSAPGIDNSPLHF.

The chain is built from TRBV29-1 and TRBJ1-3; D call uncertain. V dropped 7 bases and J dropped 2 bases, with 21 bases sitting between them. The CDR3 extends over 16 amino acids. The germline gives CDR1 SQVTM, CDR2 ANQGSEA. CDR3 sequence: CSARYPTGHTGNTIYF. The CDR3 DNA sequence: TGCAGCGCTAGGTATCCCACGGGTCATACTGGAAACACCATATATTTT.

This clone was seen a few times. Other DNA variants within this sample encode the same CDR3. The CDR3 here is CAWSVQGYQPQHF. The CDR3 nucleotides read TGTGCCTGGAGTGTACAGGGTTACCAGCCCCAGCATTTT. The rearrangement links TRBV30 to TRBJ1-5; a weak D match, TRBD1 (6 bases). The germline V gene encodes CDR1 GTSNPN and CDR2 SVGIG (reference sequence). The ends were cut back, 0 bases at V and 7 bases at J, with 10 bases in the middle. The CDR3 is made up of 13 amino acids.

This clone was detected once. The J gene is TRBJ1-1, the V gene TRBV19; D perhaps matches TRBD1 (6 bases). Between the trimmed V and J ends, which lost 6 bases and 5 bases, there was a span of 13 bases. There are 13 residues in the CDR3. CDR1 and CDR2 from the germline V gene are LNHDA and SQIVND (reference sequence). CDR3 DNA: TGTGCCAGTAGGCTACAGGGCTGGACTGAAGCTTTCTTT. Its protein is CASRLQGWTEAFF.

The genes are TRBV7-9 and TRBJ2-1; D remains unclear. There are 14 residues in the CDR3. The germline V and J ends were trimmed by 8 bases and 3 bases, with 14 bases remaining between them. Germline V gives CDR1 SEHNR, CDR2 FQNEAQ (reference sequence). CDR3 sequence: CASAPVMGYNEQFF. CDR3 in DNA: TGTGCCAGCGCCCCAGTCATGGGCTACAATGAGCAGTTCTTC.

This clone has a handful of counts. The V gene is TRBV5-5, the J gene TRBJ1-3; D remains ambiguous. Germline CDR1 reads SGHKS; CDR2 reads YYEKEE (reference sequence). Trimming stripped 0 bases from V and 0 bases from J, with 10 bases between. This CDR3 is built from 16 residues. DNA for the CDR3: TGTGCCAGCAGCTTGGGACAACCTCGCTCTGGAAACACCATATATTTT. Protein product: CASSLGQPRSGNTIYF.

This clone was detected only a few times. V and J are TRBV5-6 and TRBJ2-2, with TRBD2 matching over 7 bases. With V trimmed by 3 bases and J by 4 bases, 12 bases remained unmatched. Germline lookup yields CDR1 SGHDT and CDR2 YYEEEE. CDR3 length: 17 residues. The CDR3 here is CASSWGGVLGRTGELFF. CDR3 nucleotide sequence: TGTGCCAGCAGCTGGGGAGGGGTGTTGGGGCGCACCGGGGAGCTGTTTTTT. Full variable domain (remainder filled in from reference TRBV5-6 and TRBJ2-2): DAGVTQSPTHLIKTRGQQVTLRCSPKSGHDTVSWYQQALGQGPQFIFQYYEEEERQRGNFPDRFSGHQFPNYSSELNVNALLLGDSALYLCASSWGGVLGRTGELFFGEGSRLTVL.

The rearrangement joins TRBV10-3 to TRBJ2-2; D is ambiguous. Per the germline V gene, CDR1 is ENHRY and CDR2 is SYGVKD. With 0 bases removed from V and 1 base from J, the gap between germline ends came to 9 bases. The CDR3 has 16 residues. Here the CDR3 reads CAISESISLNTGELFF. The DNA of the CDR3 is TGTGCCATCAGTGAGTCGATTAGCTTGAACACCGGGGAGCTGTTTTTT.

The DNA of the CDR3 is TGCGCCAGCAGCCTTCAGGGGGCTAAGGAAGAAAAACTGTTTTTT. Amino acid sequence: CASSLQGAKEEKLFF. V gene TRBV5-1 combines with J gene TRBJ1-4; 8 bases map to TRBD1. The length of the CDR3 is 15 residues. Per germline, CDR1 SGHRS and CDR2 YFSETQ. Unmatched junction bases numbered 10, after V lost 4 bases and J lost 8 bases.

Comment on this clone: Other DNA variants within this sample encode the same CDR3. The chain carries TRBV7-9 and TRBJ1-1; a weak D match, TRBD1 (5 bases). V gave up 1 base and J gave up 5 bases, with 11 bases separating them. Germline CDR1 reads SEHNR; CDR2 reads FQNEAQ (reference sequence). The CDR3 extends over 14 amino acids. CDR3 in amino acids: CASSLGGSGTEAFF. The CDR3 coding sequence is TGTGCCAGCAGCTTAGGGGGCTCGGGAACTGAAGCTTTCTTT.

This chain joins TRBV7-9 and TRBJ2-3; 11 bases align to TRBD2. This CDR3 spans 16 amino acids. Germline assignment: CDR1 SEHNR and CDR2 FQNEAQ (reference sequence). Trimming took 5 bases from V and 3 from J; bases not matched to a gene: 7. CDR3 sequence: CASSDTSGSGTDTQYF. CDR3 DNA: TGTGCCAGCAGCGACACTAGCGGGAGTGGGACAGATACGCAGTATTTT.

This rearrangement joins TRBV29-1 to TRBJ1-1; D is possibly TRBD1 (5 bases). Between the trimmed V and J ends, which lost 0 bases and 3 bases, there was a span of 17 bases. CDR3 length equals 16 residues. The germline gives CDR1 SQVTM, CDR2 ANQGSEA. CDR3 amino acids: CSVEDGSGKSYTEAFF. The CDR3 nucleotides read TGCAGCGTTGAAGATGGGTCAGGGAAGAGTTACACTGAAGCTTTCTTT.

CDR3 sequence (DNA): TGTGCCAGCAGCTTACGGACACCTCGGTACCCGAACACTGAAGCTTTCTTT. Encoded protein: CASSLRTPRYPNTEAFF. This sequence joins TRBV14 and TRBJ1-1; D is possibly TRBD1 (5 bases). The V gene lost 5 bases and the J gene lost 1 base, with 20 bases spanning the gap. This CDR3 region has 17 residues. Germline V gene data show CDR1 as SGHDN and CDR2 as FVKESK.

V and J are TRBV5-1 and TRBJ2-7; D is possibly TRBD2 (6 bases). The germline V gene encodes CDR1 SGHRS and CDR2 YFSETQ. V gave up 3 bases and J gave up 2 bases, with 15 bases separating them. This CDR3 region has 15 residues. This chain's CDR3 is CASSSAPGLTYEQYF. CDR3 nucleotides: TGCGCCAGCAGCTCGGCCCCGGGACTCACCTACGAGCAGTACTTC. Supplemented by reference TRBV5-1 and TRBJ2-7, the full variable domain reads KAGVTQTPRYLIKTRGQQVTLSCSPISGHRSVSWYQQTPGQGLQFLFEYFSETQRNKGNFPGRFSGRQFSNSRSEMNVSTLELGDSALYLCASSSAPGLTYEQYFGPGTRLTVT.

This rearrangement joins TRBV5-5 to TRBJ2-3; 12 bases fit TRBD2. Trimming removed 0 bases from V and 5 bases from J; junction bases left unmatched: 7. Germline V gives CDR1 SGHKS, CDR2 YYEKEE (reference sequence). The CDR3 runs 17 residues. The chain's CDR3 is CASSLGALAGGGDTQYF. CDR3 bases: TGTGCCAGCAGCTTGGGGGCACTAGCGGGAGGAGGAGATACGCAGTATTTT.